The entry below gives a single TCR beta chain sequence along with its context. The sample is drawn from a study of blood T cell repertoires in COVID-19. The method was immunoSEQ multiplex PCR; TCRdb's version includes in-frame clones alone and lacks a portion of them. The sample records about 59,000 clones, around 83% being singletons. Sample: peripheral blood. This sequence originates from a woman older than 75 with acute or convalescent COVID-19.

The CDR3: CASSLGLLNTGELFF. CDR3 nucleotide sequence: TGTGCCAGCAGCTTGGGACTCCTCAACACCGGGGAGCTGTTTTTT. V usage is TRBV7-8 and J usage is TRBJ2-2, with D perhaps matching TRBD2 (6 bases). Germline V gene sequence: CDR1 SGHVS, CDR2 FQNEAQ. The V end was cut by 3 bases, the J end by 2 bases, with 10 bases between. This CDR3 region has 15 residues.